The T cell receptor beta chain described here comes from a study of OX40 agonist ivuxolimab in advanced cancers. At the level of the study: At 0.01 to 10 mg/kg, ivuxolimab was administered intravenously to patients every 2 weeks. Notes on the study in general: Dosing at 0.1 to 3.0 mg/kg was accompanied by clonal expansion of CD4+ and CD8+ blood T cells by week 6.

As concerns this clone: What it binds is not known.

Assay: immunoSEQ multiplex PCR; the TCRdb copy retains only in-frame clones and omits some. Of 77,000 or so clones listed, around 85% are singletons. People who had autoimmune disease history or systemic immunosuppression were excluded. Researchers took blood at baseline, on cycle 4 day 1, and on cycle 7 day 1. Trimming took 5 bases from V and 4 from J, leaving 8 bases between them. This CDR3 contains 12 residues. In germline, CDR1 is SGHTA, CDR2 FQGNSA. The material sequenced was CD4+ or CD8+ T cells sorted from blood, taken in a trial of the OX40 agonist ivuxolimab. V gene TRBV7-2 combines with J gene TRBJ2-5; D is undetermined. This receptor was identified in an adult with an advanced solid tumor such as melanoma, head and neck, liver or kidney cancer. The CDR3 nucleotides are TGTGCCAGCAGCCGTTGGGGAGAGACCCAGTACTTC. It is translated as CASSRWGETQYF. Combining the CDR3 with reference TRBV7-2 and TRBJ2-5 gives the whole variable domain GAGVSQSPSNKVTEKGKDVELRCDPISGHTALYWYRQSLGQGLEFLIYFQGNSAPDKSGLPSDRFSAERTGGSVSTLTIQRTQQEDSAVYLCASSRWGETQYFGPGTRLLVL.